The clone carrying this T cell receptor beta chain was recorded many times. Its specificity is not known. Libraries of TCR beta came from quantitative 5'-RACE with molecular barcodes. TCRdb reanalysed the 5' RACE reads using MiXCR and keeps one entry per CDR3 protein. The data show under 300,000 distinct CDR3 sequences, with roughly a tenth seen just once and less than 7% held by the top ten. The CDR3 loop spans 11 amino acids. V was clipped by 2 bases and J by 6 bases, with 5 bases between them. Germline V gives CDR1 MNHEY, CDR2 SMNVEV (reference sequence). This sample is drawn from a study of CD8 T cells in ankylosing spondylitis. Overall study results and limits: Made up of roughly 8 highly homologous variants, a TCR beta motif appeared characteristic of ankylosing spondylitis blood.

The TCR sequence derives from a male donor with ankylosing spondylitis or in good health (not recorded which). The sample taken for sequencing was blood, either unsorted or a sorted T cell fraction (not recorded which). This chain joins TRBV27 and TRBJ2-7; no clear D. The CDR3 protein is CASSLGAEQYF. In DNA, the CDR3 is TGTGCCAGCAGTTTAGGTGCCGAGCAGTACTTC.